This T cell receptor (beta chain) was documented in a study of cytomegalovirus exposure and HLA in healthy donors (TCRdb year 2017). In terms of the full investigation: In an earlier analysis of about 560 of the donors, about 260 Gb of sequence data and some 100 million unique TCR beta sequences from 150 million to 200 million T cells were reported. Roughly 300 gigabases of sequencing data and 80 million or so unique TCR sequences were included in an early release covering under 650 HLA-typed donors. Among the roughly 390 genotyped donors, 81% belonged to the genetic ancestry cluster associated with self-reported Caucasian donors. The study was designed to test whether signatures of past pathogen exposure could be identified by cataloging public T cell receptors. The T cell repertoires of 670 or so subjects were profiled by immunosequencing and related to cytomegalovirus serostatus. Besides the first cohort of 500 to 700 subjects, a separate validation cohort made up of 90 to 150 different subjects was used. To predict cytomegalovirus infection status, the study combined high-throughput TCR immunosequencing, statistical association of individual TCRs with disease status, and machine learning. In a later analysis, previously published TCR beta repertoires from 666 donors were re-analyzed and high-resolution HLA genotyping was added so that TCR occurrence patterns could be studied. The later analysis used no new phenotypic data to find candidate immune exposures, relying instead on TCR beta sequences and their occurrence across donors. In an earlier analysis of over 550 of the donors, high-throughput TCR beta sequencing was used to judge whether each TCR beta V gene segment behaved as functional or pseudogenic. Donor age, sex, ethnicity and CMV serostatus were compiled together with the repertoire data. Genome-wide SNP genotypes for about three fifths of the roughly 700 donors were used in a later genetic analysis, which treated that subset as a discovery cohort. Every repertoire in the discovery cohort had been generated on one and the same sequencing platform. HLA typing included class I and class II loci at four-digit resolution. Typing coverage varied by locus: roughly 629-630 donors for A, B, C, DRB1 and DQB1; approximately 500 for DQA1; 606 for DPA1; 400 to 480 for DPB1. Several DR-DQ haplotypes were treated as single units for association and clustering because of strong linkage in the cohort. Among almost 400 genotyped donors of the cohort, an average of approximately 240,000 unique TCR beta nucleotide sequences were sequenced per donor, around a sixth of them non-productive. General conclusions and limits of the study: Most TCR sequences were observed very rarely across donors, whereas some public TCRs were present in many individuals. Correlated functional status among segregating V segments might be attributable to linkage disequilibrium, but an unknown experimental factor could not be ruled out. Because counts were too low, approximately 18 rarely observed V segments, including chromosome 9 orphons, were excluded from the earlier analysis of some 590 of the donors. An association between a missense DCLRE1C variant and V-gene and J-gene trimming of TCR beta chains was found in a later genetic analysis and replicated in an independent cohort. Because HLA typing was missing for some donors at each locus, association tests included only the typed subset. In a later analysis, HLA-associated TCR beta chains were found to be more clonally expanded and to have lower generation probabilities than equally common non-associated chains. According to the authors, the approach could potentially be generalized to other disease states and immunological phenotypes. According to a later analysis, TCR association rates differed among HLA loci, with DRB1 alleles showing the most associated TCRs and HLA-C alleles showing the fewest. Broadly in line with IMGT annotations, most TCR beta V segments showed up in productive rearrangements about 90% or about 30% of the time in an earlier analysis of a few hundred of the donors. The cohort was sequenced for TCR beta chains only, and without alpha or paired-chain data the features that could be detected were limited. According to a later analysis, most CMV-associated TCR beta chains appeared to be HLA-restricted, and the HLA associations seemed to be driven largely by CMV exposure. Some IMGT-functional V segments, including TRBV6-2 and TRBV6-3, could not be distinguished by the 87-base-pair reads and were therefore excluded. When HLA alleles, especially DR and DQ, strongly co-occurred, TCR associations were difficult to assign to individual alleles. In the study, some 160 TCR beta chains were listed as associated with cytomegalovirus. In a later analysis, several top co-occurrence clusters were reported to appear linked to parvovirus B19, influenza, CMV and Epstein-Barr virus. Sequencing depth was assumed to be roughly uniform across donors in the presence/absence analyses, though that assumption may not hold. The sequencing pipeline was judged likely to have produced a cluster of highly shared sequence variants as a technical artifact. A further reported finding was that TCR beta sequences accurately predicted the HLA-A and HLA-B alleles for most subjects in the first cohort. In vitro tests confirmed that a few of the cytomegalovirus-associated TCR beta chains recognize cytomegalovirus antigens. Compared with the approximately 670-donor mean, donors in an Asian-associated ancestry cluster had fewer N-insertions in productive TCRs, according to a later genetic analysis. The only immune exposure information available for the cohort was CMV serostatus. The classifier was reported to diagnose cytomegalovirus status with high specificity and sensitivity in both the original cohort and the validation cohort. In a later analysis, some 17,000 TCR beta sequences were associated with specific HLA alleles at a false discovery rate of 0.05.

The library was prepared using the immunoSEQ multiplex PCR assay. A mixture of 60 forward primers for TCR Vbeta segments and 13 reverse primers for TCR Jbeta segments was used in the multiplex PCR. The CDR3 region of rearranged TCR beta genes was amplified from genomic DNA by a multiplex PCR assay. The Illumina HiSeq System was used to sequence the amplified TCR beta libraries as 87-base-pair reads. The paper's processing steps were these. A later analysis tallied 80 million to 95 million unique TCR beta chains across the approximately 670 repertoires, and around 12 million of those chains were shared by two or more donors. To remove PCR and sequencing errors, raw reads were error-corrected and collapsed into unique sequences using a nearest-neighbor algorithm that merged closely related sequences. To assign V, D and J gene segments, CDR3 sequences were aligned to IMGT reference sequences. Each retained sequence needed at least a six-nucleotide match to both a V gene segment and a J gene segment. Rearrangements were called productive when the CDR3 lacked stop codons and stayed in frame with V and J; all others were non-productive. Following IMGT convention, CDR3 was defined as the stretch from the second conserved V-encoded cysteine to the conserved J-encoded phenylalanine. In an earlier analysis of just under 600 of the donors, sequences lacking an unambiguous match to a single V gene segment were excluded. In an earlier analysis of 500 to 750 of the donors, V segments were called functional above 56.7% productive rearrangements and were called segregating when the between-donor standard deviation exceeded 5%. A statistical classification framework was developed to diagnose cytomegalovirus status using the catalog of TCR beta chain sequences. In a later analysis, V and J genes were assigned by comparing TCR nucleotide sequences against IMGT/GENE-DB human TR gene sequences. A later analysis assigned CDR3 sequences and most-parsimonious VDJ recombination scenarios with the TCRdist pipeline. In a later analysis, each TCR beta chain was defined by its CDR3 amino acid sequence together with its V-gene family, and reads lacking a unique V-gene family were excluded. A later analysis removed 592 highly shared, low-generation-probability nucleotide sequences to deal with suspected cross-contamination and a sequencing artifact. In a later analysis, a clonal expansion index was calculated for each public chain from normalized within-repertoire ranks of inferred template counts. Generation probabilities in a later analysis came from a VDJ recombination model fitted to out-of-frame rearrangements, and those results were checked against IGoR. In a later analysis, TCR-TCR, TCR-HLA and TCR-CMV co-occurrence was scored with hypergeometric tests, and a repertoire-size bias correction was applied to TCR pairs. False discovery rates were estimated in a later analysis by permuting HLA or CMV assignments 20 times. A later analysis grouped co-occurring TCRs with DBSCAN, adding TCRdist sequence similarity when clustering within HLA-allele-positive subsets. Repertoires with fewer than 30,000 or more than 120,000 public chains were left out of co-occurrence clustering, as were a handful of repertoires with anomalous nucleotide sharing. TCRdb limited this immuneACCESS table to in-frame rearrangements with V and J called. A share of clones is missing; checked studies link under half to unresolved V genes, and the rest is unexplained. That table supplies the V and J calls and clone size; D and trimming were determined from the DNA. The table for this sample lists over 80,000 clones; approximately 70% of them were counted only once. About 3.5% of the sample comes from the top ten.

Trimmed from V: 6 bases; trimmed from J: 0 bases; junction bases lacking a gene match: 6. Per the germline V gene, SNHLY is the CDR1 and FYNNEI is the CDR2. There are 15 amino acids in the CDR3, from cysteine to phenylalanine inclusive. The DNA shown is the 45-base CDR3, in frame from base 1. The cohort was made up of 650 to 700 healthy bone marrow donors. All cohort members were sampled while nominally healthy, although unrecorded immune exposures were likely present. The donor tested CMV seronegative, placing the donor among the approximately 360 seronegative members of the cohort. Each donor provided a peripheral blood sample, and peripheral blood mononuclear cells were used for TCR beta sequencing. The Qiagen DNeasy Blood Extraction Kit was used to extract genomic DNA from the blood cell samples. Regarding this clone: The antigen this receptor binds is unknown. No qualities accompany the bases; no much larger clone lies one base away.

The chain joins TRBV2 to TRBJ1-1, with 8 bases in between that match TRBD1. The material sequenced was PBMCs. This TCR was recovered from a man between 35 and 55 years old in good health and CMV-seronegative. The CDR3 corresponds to CASRETGAMNTEAFF. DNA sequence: TGTGCCAGCAGAGAGACAGGGGCGATGAACACTGAAGCTTTCTTT.